This is a list of T cell receptor beta chains from one sample in a study of response to subunit inactivated influenza vaccine. Each CDR3 protein is one row after TCRdb ran MiXCR on the RT-PCR reads. Of about 480,000 distinct CDR3 sequences detected, roughly 13% appear once; the ten largest clones hold around 14%. The sample consisted of PBMCs from blood, taken more than 35 days after vaccination. These receptors originate from a man aged 50-60 years who received an inactivated influenza vaccine. The conserved cysteine and the conserved F or W are not part of the CDR3 here. Clone size is stated in some rows and not others, as once, few, many or a class when expanded.

j_call	clone_size	v_call	cdr3_aa
TRBJ1-5	many	TRBV12-3/TRBV12-4	ASGPHQPQH
TRBJ2-5	few	TRBV7-3	ASSLDNRETQY
TRBJ2-3	many	TRBV5-1	ASSLRGSIADTQY
TRBJ2-2	.	TRBV27	ASSPRTGIRGELF
TRBJ1-1	few	TRBV29-1	SVELHQNTEAF
TRBJ2-1	few	TRBV24-1	ATSANLVGYNEQF
TRBJ2-2	few	TRBV3-1	ASSPIAGGPRELF
TRBJ2-2	few	TRBV20-1	SARDTQREWTGELF
TRBJ2-2	.	TRBV21-1	ASADRDSLPRAPGELF
TRBJ2-2	many	TRBV28	ASKEGGTGELF
TRBJ2-1	many	TRBV4-3	ASSPNSYGEQF
TRBJ2-7	few	TRBV20-1	SSSPGLAGPLEQY